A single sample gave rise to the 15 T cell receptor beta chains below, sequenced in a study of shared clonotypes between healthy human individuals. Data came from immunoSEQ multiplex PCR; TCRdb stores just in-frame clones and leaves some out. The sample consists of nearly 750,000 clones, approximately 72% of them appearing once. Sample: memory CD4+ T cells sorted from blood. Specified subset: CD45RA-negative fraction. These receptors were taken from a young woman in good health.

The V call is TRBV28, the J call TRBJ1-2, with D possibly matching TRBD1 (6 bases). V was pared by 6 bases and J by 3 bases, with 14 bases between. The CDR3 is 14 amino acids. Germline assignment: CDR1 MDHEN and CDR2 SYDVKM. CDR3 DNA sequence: TGTGCCAGCAGCTCGACAGGAACCTACTATGGCTACACCTTC. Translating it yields CASSSTGTYYGYTF.

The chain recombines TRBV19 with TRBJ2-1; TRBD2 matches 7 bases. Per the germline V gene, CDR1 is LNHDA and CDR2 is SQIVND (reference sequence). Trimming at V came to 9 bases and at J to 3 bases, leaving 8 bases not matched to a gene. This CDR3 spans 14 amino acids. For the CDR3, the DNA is TGTGCCAGCGAGAGAACTAGCGACTACAATGAGCAGTTCTTC. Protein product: CASERTSDYNEQFF.

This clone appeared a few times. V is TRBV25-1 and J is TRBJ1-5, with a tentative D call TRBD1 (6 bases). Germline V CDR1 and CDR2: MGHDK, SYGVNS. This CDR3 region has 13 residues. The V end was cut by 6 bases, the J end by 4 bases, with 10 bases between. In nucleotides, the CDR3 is TGTGCCAGCAGCGACAGGTCAAATCAGCCCCAGCATTTT. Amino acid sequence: CASSDRSNQPQHF. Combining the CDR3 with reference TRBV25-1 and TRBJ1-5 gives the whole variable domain EADIYQTPRYLVIGTGKKITLECSQTMGHDKMYWYQQDPGMELHLIHYSYGVNSTEKGDLSSESTVSRIRTEHFPLTLESARPSHTSQYLCASSDRSNQPQHFGDGTRLSIL.

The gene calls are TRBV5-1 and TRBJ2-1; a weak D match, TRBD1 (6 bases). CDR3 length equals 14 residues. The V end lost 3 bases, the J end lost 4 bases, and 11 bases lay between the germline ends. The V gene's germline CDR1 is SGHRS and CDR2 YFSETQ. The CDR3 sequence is CASSWDTSYNEQFF. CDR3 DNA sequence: TGCGCCAGCAGCTGGGACACCTCATACAATGAGCAGTTCTTC.

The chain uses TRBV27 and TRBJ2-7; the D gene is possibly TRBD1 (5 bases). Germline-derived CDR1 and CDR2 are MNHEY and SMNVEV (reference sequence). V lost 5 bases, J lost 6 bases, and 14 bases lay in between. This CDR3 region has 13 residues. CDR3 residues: CASSPGWNSEQYF. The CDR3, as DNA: TGTGCCAGCAGTCCAGGGTGGAATTCCGAGCAGTACTTC.

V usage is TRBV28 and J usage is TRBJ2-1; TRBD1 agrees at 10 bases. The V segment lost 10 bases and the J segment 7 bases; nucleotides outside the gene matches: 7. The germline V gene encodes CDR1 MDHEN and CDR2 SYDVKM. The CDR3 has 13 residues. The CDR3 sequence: CATGTGVMNEQFF. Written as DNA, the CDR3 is TGTGCCACCGGGACAGGGGTTATGAATGAGCAGTTCTTC.

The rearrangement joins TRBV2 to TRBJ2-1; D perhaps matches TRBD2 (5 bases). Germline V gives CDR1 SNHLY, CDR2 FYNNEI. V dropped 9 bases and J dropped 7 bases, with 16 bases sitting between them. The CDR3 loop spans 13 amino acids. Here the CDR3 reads CARGAARKNEQFF. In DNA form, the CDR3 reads TGTGCCAGGGGAGCTGCCCGAAAGAATGAGCAGTTCTTC.

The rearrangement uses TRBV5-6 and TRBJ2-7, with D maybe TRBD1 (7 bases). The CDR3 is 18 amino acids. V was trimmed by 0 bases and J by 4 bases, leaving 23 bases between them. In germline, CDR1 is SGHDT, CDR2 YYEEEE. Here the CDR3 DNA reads TGTGCCAGCAGCTTGGCCAAGCGGACAGGACTTGGAGGGTACGAGCAGTACTTC. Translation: CASSLAKRTGLGGYEQYF.

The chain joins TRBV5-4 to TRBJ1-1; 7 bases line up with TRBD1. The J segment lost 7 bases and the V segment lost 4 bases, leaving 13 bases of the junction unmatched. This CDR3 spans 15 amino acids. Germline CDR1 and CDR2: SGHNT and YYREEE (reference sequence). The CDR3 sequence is CASSGSTSNRGEAFF. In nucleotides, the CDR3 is TGTGCCAGCAGCGGATCTACGAGTAACAGGGGTGAAGCTTTCTTT.

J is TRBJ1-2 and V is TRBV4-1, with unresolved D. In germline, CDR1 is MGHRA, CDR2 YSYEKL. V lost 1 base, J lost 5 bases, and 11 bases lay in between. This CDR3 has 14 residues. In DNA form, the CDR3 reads TGCGCCAGCAGCCAAGCGGACGGACTTTATGGCTACACCTTC. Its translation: CASSQADGLYGYTF.

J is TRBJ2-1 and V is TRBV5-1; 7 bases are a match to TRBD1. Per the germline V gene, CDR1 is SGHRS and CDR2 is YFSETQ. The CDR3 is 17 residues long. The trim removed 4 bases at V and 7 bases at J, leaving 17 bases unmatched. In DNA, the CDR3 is TGCGCCAGCAGCCTAAAACAGGGGTCTATGCCGGTAAATGAGCAGTTCTTC. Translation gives CASSLKQGSMPVNEQFF. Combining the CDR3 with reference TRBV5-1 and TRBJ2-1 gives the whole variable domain KAGVTQTPRYLIKTRGQQVTLSCSPISGHRSVSWYQQTPGQGLQFLFEYFSETQRNKGNFPGRFSGRQFSNSRSEMNVSTLELGDSALYLCASSLKQGSMPVNEQFFGPGTRLTVL.

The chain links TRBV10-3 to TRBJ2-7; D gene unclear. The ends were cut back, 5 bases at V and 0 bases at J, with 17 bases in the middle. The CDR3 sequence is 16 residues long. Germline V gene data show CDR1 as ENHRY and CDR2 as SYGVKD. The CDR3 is CAISRSTRPASYEQYF. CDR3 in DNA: TGTGCCATCAGTAGAAGTACCAGACCCGCCTCCTACGAGCAGTACTTC.

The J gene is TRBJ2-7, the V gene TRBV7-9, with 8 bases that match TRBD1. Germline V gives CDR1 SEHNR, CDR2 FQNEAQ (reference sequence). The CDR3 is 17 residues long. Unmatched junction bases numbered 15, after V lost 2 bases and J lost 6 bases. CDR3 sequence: CASSLTSPLDRVVEQYF. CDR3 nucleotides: TGTGCCAGCAGCTTAACGTCGCCCTTGGACAGGGTAGTCGAGCAGTACTTC.

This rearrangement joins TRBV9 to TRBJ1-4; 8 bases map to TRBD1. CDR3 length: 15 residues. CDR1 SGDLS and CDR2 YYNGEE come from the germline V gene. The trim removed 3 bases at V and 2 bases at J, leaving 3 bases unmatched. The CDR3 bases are TGTGCCAGCAGCGCCCGACAGGGGACTAATGAAAAACTGTTTTTT. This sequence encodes CASSARQGTNEKLFF.

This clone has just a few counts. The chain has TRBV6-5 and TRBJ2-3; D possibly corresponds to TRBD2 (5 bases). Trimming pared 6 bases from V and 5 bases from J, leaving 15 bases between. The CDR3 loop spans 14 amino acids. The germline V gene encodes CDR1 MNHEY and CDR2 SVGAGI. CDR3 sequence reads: CASSLISGGDTQYF. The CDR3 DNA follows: TGTGCCAGCAGCCTCATCAGCGGAGGAGATACGCAGTATTTT.